This T cell receptor (beta chain) comes out of a study of cytomegalovirus exposure and HLA in healthy donors. It was with 60 Vbeta and 13 Jbeta primers that the PCR ran. Sequencing was performed with immunoSEQ multiplex PCR; in TCRdb, only in-frame clones are kept and a portion is missing. This sample has 100,000 or so clones, with more than 65% found just once. Germline loops: CDR1 SGHRS, CDR2 YFSETQ. The CDR3 loop spans 14 amino acids. V trimming: 9 bases; J trimming: 6 bases; junction bases outside the gene matches: 10. J is TRBJ2-3 and V is TRBV5-1, with 10 bases that match TRBD1. The sample was PBMCs. This sequence originates from a human donor in good health. The CDR3 nucleotides read TGCGCCACCGCGACCGGGACAGGGGCGGATACGCAGTATTTT. The encoded protein is CATATGTGADTQYF.